Each of the 30 T cell receptor beta chains below was sequenced from the same sample in a study of OX40 agonist ivuxolimab in advanced cancers. Sequencing used immunoSEQ multiplex PCR; TCRdb keeps in-frame clones, though not all of them. The sample carries about 52,000 clones, about 90% recorded once. Sequences were derived from CD4+ or CD8+ T cells sorted from blood, sampled in a trial of the OX40 agonist ivuxolimab. The source is an adult with an advanced solid tumor such as melanoma, head and neck, liver or kidney cancer.

The chain combines TRBV19 with TRBJ1-3; no clear D gene. The germline CDR1 and CDR2 sequences are LNHDA and SQIVND (reference sequence). This CDR3 has 14 amino acids. Trimming cost V 2 bases and J 0 bases, with 5 bases left between them. In DNA form, the CDR3 reads TGTGCCAGTAGTATACGCCGCTCTGGAAACACCATATATTTT. This codes for CASSIRRSGNTIYF.

The rearrangement uses TRBV11-2 and TRBJ1-3; the D gene is possibly TRBD1 (6 bases). Trimming left V 5 bases short and J 4 bases short, with 12 bases between. Germline V gene lookup returns CDR1 SGHAT and CDR2 FQNNGV. The CDR3 is made up of 14 amino acids. DNA of the CDR3: TGTGCCAGCAGCCAACAGGGTTCGGGAAACACCATATATTTT. Its translation is CASSQQGSGNTIYF.

The chain is built from TRBV7-9 and TRBJ2-6; perhaps TRBD1 as D (5 bases). V was trimmed by 4 bases and J by 0 bases, leaving 10 bases between them. This CDR3 region has 16 residues. Germline V gene lookup returns CDR1 SEHNR and CDR2 FQNEAQ (reference sequence). CDR3 region: CASSYYQGSGANVLTF. Here the CDR3 DNA reads TGTGCCAGCAGCTACTATCAGGGCTCTGGGGCCAACGTCCTGACTTTC.

This clone showed up just a few times. This chain connects TRBV6-5 to TRBJ2-7; D possibly matches TRBD1 or TRBD2 (5 bases each). Trimming took off 5 bases at V and 2 bases at J, with 13 bases between the two ends. There are 14 residues in the CDR3. CDR1 and CDR2 from the germline V gene are MNHEY and SVGAGI. CDR3 sequence reads: CASSRDRLTYEQYF. CDR3 in DNA: TGTGCCAGCAGTCGGGACCGACTAACCTACGAGCAGTACTTC.

In its sample, this clone was seen once. V and J are TRBV6-1 and TRBJ1-5; 9 bases are a match to TRBD1. The CDR3 is 16 amino acids. The germline V gene encodes CDR1 MNHNS and CDR2 SASEGT. V lost 2 bases to trimming and J lost 9 bases; unmatched junction nucleotides: 11. CDR3 amino acids: CASSEQTGQGVTPQHF. CDR3 DNA: TGTGCCAGCAGTGAACAAACGGGACAGGGAGTCACGCCCCAGCATTTT.

This clone appeared a few times. The chain employs TRBV28 and TRBJ2-2; no reliable D call. Trimming removed 4 bases from V and 5 bases from J, with 20 bases in between. Germline V gives CDR1 MDHEN, CDR2 SYDVKM. The CDR3 sequence is 17 residues long. The CDR3 reads CASSSFFGIAQTGELFF. The CDR3 DNA reads TGTGCCAGCAGTTCGTTCTTCGGAATAGCCCAAACCGGGGAGCTGTTTTTT.

The V gene is TRBV30, the J gene TRBJ2-3; D is unresolved. The germline CDR1 and CDR2 sequences are GTSNPN and SVGIG (reference sequence). The CDR3 loop spans 14 amino acids. The V end lost 7 bases, the J end lost 1 base, and 15 bases lay between the germline ends. The chain's CDR3 is CAFRLATGTDTQYF. CDR3 DNA: TGTGCCTTCAGACTGGCAACGGGCACAGATACGCAGTATTTT. Complete variable domain (other parts from reference TRBV30 and TRBJ2-3): SQTIHQWPATLVQPVGSPLSLECTVEGTSNPNLYWYRQAAGRGLQLLFYSVGIGQISSEVPQNLSASRPQDRQFILSSKKLLLSDSGFYLCAFRLATGTDTQYFGPGTRLTVL.

V and J are TRBV2 and TRBJ2-7, with D tentatively TRBD2 (6 bases). The germline CDR1 and CDR2 sequences are SNHLY and FYNNEI. This CDR3 is built from 14 residues. V dropped 6 bases and J dropped 4 bases, with 16 bases sitting between them. Here the CDR3 DNA reads TGTGCCAGCAGGGGGACCCCAGGGAGGTACGAGCAGTACTTC. It translates to CASRGTPGRYEQYF.

This clone was seen just once. The chain links TRBV5-1 to TRBJ1-3, with D unclear. CDR1 and CDR2 (germline): SGHRS, YFSETQ. The CDR3 contains 14 residues. V lost 4 bases, J lost 0 bases, and 8 bases lay in between. Here the CDR3 reads CASSTGISGNTIYF. Here the CDR3 DNA reads TGCGCCAGCAGCACCGGAATCTCTGGAAACACCATATATTTT. Complete variable domain (other parts from reference TRBV5-1 and TRBJ1-3): KAGVTQTPRYLIKTRGQQVTLSCSPISGHRSVSWYQQTPGQGLQFLFEYFSETQRNKGNFPGRFSGRQFSNSRSEMNVSTLELGDSALYLCASSTGISGNTIYFGEGSWLTVV.

The chain carries TRBV6-6 and TRBJ1-4; D gene unclear. The CDR3 sequence is 12 residues long. In germline, CDR1 is MNHNY, CDR2 SVGAGI (reference sequence). The V and J ends lost 6 bases and 5 bases respectively, with 7 bases between them. The CDR3 DNA reads as TGTGCCAGCAGCCAGCAAAATGAAAAACTGTTTTTT. Residues: CASSQQNEKLFF.

The table lists this clone with a count of one. For the CDR3, the DNA is TGTGCCAGCAGGAGGACAGGGCCAGGATACGAGCAGTACTTC. It is translated as CASRRTGPGYEQYF. The chain links TRBV27 to TRBJ2-7, with TRBD1 matching over 8 bases. The junction had 8 bases not matched to a gene; V was cut back by 6 bases and J by 4 bases. This CDR3 is 14 amino acids long. Germline V gene lookup returns CDR1 MNHEY and CDR2 SMNVEV (reference sequence).

V and J are TRBV6-6 and TRBJ2-7; the match to TRBD1 covers 11 bases. This CDR3 region has 14 residues. V was clipped by 4 bases and J by 7 bases; unmatched bases: 6. The germline V gene has CDR1 MNHNY and CDR2 SVGAGI (reference sequence). The CDR3 sequence: CASSSGQGAGEQYF. As DNA, the CDR3 is TGTGCCAGCAGTTCCGGACAGGGGGCAGGGGAGCAGTACTTC.

This clone was seen once. The chain joins TRBV4-2 to TRBJ1-2; D remains unclear. The CDR3 runs 13 residues. Trimming left V 1 base short and J 7 bases short, with 10 bases between. Per the germline V gene, CDR1 is LGHNA and CDR2 is YNFKEQ. CDR3 DNA: TGTGCCAGCAGCCAAGGTTCAGGTATTGGCTACACCTTC. Amino acid sequence: CASSQGSGIGYTF.

The CDR3 loop reads CASSLTDRSYSNQPQHF. CDR3 nucleotides: TGTGCCAGCAGTTTAACCGACAGATCTTATAGCAATCAGCCCCAGCATTTT. The chain couples TRBV28 to TRBJ1-5, with a possible D match to TRBD1 (5 bases). The germline V and J ends were trimmed by 2 bases and 0 bases, with 14 bases remaining between them. The CDR3 has 17 amino acids. Germline loops: CDR1 MDHEN, CDR2 SYDVKM.

A few counts support this clone. V gene TRBV6-1 combines with J gene TRBJ1-2; no clear D. V dropped 5 bases and J dropped 8 bases, with 12 bases sitting between them. CDR3 size: 12 residues. The germline V gene has CDR1 MNHNS and CDR2 SASEGT. CDR3 bases: TGTGCCAGCAGTCCAGGTTCGGCGGGCTACACCTTC. This codes for CASSPGSAGYTF.

V is TRBV2 and J is TRBJ1-2; a possible D gene is TRBD1 (5 bases). The CDR3 totals 15 residues. The V end was cut by 2 bases, the J end by 5 bases, with 15 bases between. In germline, CDR1 is SNHLY, CDR2 FYNNEI. The CDR3 loop is CASSERRQLKYGYTF. In DNA, the CDR3 is TGTGCCAGCAGTGAACGTCGACAGTTGAAGTATGGCTACACCTTC. The complete variable domain, with remaining parts taken from reference TRBV2 and TRBJ1-2, reads EPEVTQTPSHQVTQMGQEVILRCVPISNHLYFYWYRQILGQKVEFLVSFYNNEISEKSEIFDDQFSVERPDGSNFTLKIRSTKLEDSAMYFCASSERRQLKYGYTFGSGTRLTVV.

The J gene is TRBJ2-5, the V gene TRBV5-1; 14 bases agree with TRBD2. CDR3 size: 15 residues. Germline CDR1 reads SGHRS; CDR2 reads YFSETQ. V was clipped by 6 bases and J by 5 bases; unmatched bases: 6. The CDR3 sequence: CASKQGLAGEETQYF. In nucleotides, the CDR3 is TGCGCCAGCAAACAGGGACTAGCGGGGGAGGAGACCCAGTACTTC.

The chain joins TRBV5-1 to TRBJ2-7, with D maybe TRBD2 (6 bases). Germline CDR1 and CDR2: SGHRS and YFSETQ. The CDR3 contains 15 residues. Trimming left V 2 bases short and J 1 base short, with 13 bases between. The CDR3 protein is CASSFGGNPSYEQYF. CDR3 DNA: TGCGCCAGCAGCTTTGGGGGGAACCCATCCTACGAGCAGTACTTC.

The chain uses TRBV10-2 and TRBJ2-7; 10 positions match TRBD2. Germline V lookup: CDR1 WSHSY, CDR2 SAAADI. V shed 4 bases, J shed 1 base, and the junction held 4 bases outside the gene matches. The CDR3 has 15 residues. The CDR3 region is CASSAIAGGSYEQYF. The CDR3 DNA reads TGCGCCAGCAGTGCGATAGCGGGGGGTTCCTACGAGCAGTACTTC.

The gene calls are TRBV30 and TRBJ1-4; D remains ambiguous. CDR3 size: 13 residues. Trimming took 2 bases from V and 4 from J, leaving 8 bases between them. The germline gives CDR1 GTSNPN, CDR2 SVGIG (reference sequence). In DNA, the CDR3 is TGTGCCTGGAGTCCGGGGTTTAATGAAAAACTGTTTTTT. Translation gives CAWSPGFNEKLFF.

J is TRBJ1-5 and V is TRBV7-2; 9 nucleotides match TRBD1. V shed 4 bases and J 1 base; nucleotides not matched to a gene: 11. Per the germline V gene, CDR1 is SGHTA and CDR2 is FQGNSA. The CDR3 is 18 amino acids. CDR3 amino acids: CASSSGQGLEWSNQPQHF. CDR3 sequence (DNA): TGTGCCAGCAGCTCGGGACAGGGTCTTGAGTGGAGCAATCAGCCCCAGCATTTT.

J is TRBJ1-3 and V is TRBV2; D is unclear. Trimming took 6 bases from V and 0 from J, leaving 6 bases between them. The CDR3 is 13 amino acids. Germline V CDR1 and CDR2: SNHLY, FYNNEI. The CDR3 DNA reads TGTGCCAGCAGCCGAGACTCTGGAAACACCATATATTTT. Translation gives CASSRDSGNTIYF.

The gene calls are TRBV4-1 and TRBJ1-2; the match to TRBD1 covers 8 bases. Germline CDR1 is MGHRA and CDR2 is YSYEKL. CDR3 length equals 13 residues. J lost 6 bases, V lost 4 bases, and 4 bases had no gene match. The CDR3 loop reads CASSRSTGDGYTF. The CDR3 nucleotides are TGCGCCAGCAGCCGATCGACAGGGGATGGCTACACCTTC.

The V gene is TRBV19, the J gene TRBJ2-2, with 12 nucleotides matching TRBD2. Germline V CDR1 and CDR2: LNHDA, SQIVND (reference sequence). This CDR3 is built from 17 residues. Losses at the gene ends were 6 bases for V and 5 bases for J; bases not matched to a gene: 10. CDR3 sequence reads: CASRGVWGLAGTGELFF. CDR3 sequence (DNA): TGTGCCAGTAGGGGGGTTTGGGGACTAGCGGGTACCGGGGAGCTGTTTTTT.

The V call is TRBV10-3, the J call TRBJ2-1; the D call may be TRBD1 or TRBD2 (6 bases each). The CDR3 is made up of 13 amino acids. Germline V gives CDR1 ENHRY, CDR2 SYGVKD. V lost 6 bases to trimming and J lost 2 bases, with 8 bases between them. In DNA, the CDR3 is TGTGCCATCAGGGGGGGCCCCTACAATGAGCAGTTCTTC. Translation: CAIRGGPYNEQFF.

This chain connects TRBV5-1 to TRBJ2-1, with D possibly matching TRBD2 (6 bases). Germline V CDR1 and CDR2: SGHRS, YFSETQ. V lost 4 bases, J lost 8 bases, and 31 bases lay in between. This CDR3 has 19 residues. The CDR3 reads CASSPRTGVTSNRPDEQFF. In nucleotides, the CDR3 is TGCGCCAGCAGCCCACGCACTGGGGTTACTAGCAATCGGCCAGATGAGCAGTTCTTC.

The J gene is TRBJ1-5, the V gene TRBV7-9; D gene unclear. Trimming removed 5 bases from V and 6 bases from J, with 11 bases in between. The CDR3 sequence is 13 residues long. CDR1 is SEHNR, CDR2 FQNEAQ, per germline (reference sequence). This CDR3 is CASSPRAGQPQHF. DNA for the CDR3: TGTGCCAGCAGCCCACGGGCGGGTCAGCCCCAGCATTTT.

This chain links TRBV19 with TRBJ1-1; a possible D gene is TRBD1 (5 bases). Germline lookup yields CDR1 LNHDA and CDR2 SQIVND (reference sequence). The V gene lost 4 bases and the J gene lost 8 bases, with 17 bases spanning the gap. The CDR3 runs 14 residues. The CDR3 protein is CASSSSGGTGEAFF. The DNA of the CDR3 is TGTGCCAGTAGTAGTTCGGGGGGGACGGGAGAAGCTTTCTTT.

This chain joins TRBV18 and TRBJ1-4, with 9 bases aligning to TRBD1. The germline V gene encodes CDR1 KGHSH and CDR2 LQKENI. The CDR3 spans 15 residues. Trimming took 2 bases from V and 8 from J; bases not matched to a gene: 6. CDR3 region: CASSPTTGGYEKLFF. In DNA form, the CDR3 reads TGTGCCAGCTCACCAACGACAGGGGGTTACGAAAAACTGTTTTTT.

The V call is TRBV10-2, the J call TRBJ2-2; D may correspond to TRBD1 or TRBD2 (6 bases each). Germline V CDR1 and CDR2: WSHSY, SAAADI. This CDR3 comprises 13 residues. With 7 bases removed from V and 16 bases from J, the gap between germline ends came to 22 bases. For the CDR3, the DNA is TGCGCCAGCACAACAGGAGGGGGTCTGTACAAGTTTTTT. Protein product: CASTTGGGLYKFF.